This T cell receptor (beta chain) was profiled in a study of shared clonotypes between healthy human individuals. The CDR3 has 9 amino acids. Germline lookup yields CDR1 SGHNT and CDR2 YENEEA. V gave up 6 bases and J gave up 4 bases, with 1 base separating them. Donors included only healthy HIV-negative adults lacking recent acute infections or vaccinations. Libraries were prepared by immunoSEQ multiplex PCR; TCRdb keeps only in-frame clonotypes and omits some of them. The repertoire consists of about 990,000 clones, with around three quarters occurring once and the leading ten covering 0.6% to 0.7%. This clone was seen repeatedly, ten times or more.

Sequencing used memory CD4+ T cells from PBMCs. Subset meaning: CD45RA-negative fraction. The TCR sequence derives from a young man in good health. Some clones in this sample may be carry-over from other donors' samples. The V call is TRBV11-3, the J call TRBJ2-7; D is unclear. The CDR3 DNA reads TGTGCCAGCAGTTACGAGCAGTACTTC. This sequence encodes CASSYEQYF.